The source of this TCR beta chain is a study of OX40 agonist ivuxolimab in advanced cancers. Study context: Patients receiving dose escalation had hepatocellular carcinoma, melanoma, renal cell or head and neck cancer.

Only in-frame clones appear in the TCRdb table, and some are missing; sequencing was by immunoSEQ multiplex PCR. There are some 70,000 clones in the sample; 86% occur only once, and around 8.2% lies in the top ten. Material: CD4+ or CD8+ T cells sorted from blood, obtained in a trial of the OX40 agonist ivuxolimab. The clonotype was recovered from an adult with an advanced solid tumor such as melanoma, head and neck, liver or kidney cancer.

CDR3 loop: CASRLQGVYGYTF. CDR3 nucleotides: TGTGCCAGCAGGCTACAGGGGGTCTATGGCTACACCTTC. The gene calls are TRBV2 and TRBJ1-2, with TRBD1 matching 8 bases. Germline V lookup: CDR1 SNHLY, CDR2 FYNNEI. CDR3 length: 13 amino acids. Unmatched junction bases numbered 4, after V lost 6 bases and J lost 4 bases.